The present T cell receptor beta chain was sequenced within a study of blood T cell repertoires in COVID-19. At the level of the study: Collection of acute and convalescent COVID-19 samples took place in the United States, Italy and Spain. PBMCs, B-cell-depleted T cells, or T cells were the source of the cDNA or gDNA that made up the material.

CDR1 and CDR2 (germline): GTSNPN, SVGIG (reference sequence). This CDR3 region has 14 residues. Trimming took off 5 bases at V and 4 bases at J, with 18 bases between the two ends. Per the authors' pipeline: Reference gene primer amplification gave nucleated cell count estimates. The protocol was immunoSEQ multiplex PCR, while the TCRdb copy is restricted to in-frame clones and leaves out a portion. V and J calls and clone size are given by that table; D and trimming were obtained from the DNA. Among some 350,000 clones listed, about 86% were seen once. The chain links TRBV30 to TRBJ2-7, with D perhaps matching TRBD1 (5 bases). The clonotype was recovered from a man aged 30-40 years with active or convalescent COVID-19. The sample was peripheral blood. In DNA form, the CDR3 reads TGTGCCTGGCGTCCGGACACATACACTTACGAGCAGTACTTC. Amino acids: CAWRPDTYTYEQYF.